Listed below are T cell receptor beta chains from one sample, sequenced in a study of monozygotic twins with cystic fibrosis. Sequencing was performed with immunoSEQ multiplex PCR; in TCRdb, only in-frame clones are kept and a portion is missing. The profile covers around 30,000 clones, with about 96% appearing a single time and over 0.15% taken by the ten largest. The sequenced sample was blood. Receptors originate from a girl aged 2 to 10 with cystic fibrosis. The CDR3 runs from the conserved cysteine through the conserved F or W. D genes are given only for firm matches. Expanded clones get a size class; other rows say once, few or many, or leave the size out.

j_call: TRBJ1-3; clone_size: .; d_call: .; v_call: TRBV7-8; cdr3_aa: CASSLGIGSSGNTIYF; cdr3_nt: TGTGCCAGCAGCTTAGGTATTGGGAGCTCTGGAAACACCATATATTTT
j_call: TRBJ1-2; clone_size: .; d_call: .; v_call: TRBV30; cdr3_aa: CAWSVSGLLGYTF; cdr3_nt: TGTGCCTGGAGTGTATCGGGGCTGCTCGGCTACACCTTC
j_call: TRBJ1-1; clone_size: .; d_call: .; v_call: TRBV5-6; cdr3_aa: CASSFRDYETEAFF; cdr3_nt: TGTGCCAGCAGCTTCCGGGACTATGAGACTGAAGCTTTCTTT
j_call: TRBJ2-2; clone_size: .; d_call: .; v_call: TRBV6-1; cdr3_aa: CASSELGDTGELFF; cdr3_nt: TGTGCCAGCAGTGAACTGGGAGATACCGGGGAGCTGTTTTTT
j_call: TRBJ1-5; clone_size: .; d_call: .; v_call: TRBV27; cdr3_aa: CASSSGQGNQPQHF; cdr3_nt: TGTGCCAGCAGTTCCGGCCAGGGCAATCAGCCCCAGCATTTT
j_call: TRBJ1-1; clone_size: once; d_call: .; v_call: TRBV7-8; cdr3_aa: CASSLGGPSEAFF; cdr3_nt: TGTGCCAGCAGCTTAGGGGGGCCCTCTGAAGCTTTCTTT
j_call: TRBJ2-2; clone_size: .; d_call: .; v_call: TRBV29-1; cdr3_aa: CSVFTGIPNTGELFF; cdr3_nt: TGCAGCGTGTTCACCGGGATCCCGAACACCGGGGAGCTGTTTTTT
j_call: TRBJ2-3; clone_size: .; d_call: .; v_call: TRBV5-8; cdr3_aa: CASSPGPPRGDTDTQYF; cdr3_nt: TGTGCCAGCAGCCCCGGGCCTCCCCGAGGGGACACAGATACGCAGTATTTT
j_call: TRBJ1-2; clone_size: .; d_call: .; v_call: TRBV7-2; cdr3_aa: CASSPTPGGSYGYTF; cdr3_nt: TGTGCCAGCAGCCCCACGCCGGGGGGCAGCTATGGCTACACCTTC
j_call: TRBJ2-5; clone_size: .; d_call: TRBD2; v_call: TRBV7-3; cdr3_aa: CASARLAGETQYF; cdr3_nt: TGTGCCAGCGCCAGATTAGCGGGGGAGACCCAGTACTTC
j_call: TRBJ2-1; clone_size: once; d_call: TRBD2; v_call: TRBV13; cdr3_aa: CASSFGSGRYNEQFF; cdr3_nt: TGTGCCAGCAGCTTTGGTAGCGGGCGATACAATGAGCAGTTCTTC
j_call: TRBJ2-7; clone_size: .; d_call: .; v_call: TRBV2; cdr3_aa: CASSEARLPSYEQYF; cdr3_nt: TGTGCCAGCAGTGAAGCGCGTCTGCCCTCCTACGAGCAGTACTTC
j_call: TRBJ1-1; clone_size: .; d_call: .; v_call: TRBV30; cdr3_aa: CAWSHPLNTEAFF; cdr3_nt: TGTGCCTGGAGTCACCCCTTGAACACTGAAGCTTTCTTT
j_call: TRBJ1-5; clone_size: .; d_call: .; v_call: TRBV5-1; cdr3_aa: CASSLGETGNQPQHF; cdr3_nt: TGCGCCAGCAGCTTGGGGGAGACAGGAAATCAGCCCCAGCATTTT
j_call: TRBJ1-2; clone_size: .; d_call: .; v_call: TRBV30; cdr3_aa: CAWSNTMDGYTF; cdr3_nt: TGTGCCTGGAGTAATACCATGGATGGCTACACCTTC
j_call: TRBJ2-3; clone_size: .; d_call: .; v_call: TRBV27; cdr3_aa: CASRHTSTDTQYF; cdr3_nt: TGTGCCAGCAGGCATACTAGCACAGATACGCAGTATTTT
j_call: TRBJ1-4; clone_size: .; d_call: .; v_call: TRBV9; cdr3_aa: CASSPNRTNEKLFF; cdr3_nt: TGTGCCAGCAGCCCCAATAGAACTAATGAAAAACTGTTTTTT
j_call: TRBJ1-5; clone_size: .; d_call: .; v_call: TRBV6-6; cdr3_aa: CASAGTNSNQPQHF; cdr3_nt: TGTGCCAGCGCCGGGACAAATAGCAATCAGCCCCAGCATTTT
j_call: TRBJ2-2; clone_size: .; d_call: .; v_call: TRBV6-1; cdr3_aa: CASSLIQNTGELFF; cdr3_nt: TGTGCCAGCAGCCTTATACAGAACACCGGGGAGCTGTTTTTT
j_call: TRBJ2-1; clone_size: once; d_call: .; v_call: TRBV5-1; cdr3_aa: CASSLGDSYYNEQFF; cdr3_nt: TGCGCCAGCAGCTTGGGGGATAGTTACTACAATGAGCAGTTCTTC
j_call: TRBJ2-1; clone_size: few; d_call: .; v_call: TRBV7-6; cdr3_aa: CASSLLGTDKFF; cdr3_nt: TGTGCCAGCAGCTTGCTCGGGACTGACAAGTTCTTC
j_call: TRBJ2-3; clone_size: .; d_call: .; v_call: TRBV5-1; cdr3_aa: CASSSDSTDTQYF; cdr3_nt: TGCGCCAGCAGCTCGGACAGCACAGATACGCAGTATTTT
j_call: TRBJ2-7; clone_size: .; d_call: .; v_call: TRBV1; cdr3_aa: CTSSFRDRRYEQYF; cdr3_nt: TGCACCAGCAGCTTCCGGGACAGGCGCTACGAGCAGTACTTC
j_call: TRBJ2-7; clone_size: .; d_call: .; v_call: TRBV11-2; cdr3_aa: CASSLSAYEQYF; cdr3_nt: TGTGCCAGCAGCCTTAGCGCCTACGAGCAGTACTTC
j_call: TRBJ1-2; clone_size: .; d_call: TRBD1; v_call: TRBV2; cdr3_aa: CASQTGQGAYGYTF; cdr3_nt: TGTGCCAGTCAAACGGGACAGGGGGCCTATGGCTACACCTTC
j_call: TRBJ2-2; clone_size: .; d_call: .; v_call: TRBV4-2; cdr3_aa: CASSQDRERSAGELFF; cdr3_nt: TGTGCCAGCAGCCAAGATCGTGAGAGGTCGGCCGGGGAGCTGTTTTTT
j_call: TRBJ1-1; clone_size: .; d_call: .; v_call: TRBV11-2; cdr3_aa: CASSLARNTEAFF; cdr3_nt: TGTGCCAGCAGCTTAGCTCGTAACACTGAAGCTTTCTTT
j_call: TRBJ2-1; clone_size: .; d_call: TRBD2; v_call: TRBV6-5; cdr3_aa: CASSYSGRRNEQFF; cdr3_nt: TGTGCCAGCAGTTACAGCGGGAGGCGCAATGAGCAGTTCTTC
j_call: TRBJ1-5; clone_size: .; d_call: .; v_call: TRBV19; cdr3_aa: CATKEGAQHF; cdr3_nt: TGTGCCACCAAGGAGGGTGCCCAGCATTTT